The present T cell receptor beta chain was sequenced within a study of shared clonotypes between healthy human individuals. Regarding the study as a whole: Sharing of clonotypes among donors was expected to vary with sequencing depth. Memory subsets generally showed lower estimated richness than naive subsets.

Notes on this clone: What it recognizes is unknown.

Only Caucasian adults living in Nashville, Tennessee served as donors. The assay ran at deep level. Generated by immunoSEQ multiplex PCR, the TCRdb table keeps only in-frame clones and is missing some. The data contain around 2.1 million clones, around 95% of them singletons. Trimming took 3 bases from V and 3 from J, leaving 15 bases between them. Germline CDR1 reads MNHNS; CDR2 reads SASEGT. The CDR3 is made up of 15 amino acids. This chain connects TRBV6-1 to TRBJ2-7; D remains ambiguous. The sample consisted of naive CD4+ T cells sorted from blood. Subset specified: CD45RA+ positively selected. This receptor was taken from a man aged 18-30 years in good health. In DNA form, the CDR3 reads TGTGCCAGCAGTGATAAAGCACATTCTTTCTACGAGCAGTACTTC. Its translation: CASSDKAHSFYEQYF.